The 13 T cell receptor beta chains in this list originate from one sample, sequenced in a study of response to subunit inactivated influenza vaccine. TCRdb reprocessed the RT-PCR reads via MiXCR and lists one record per CDR3 protein. The sample contains approximately 520,000 distinct CDR3 sequences, less than 30% of which appear only once. Sample: CD4+ T cells sorted from PBMCs, taken roughly 5 days after vaccination. These receptors were obtained from a man aged 45-65 years who received an inactivated influenza vaccine.

This clonotype showed up just a few times. The V call is TRBV3-1, the J call TRBJ2-1; possible D gene TRBD1, 5 bases. Germline V gives CDR1 LGHDT, CDR2 YNNKEL (reference sequence). CDR3 length equals 14 residues. Trimming cost V 1 base and J 9 bases, with 13 bases left between them. The DNA of the CDR3 is TGTGCCAGCAGCCAAGCTGGGGCAGGCCGTGAGCAGTTCTTC. Its protein product is CASSQAGAGREQFF.

This clonotype was counted a few times. The J gene is TRBJ2-2, the V gene TRBV12-3 or TRBV12-4, with D tentatively TRBD1 (5 bases). V was trimmed by 3 bases and J by 5 bases, leaving 13 bases between them. The CDR3 extends over 15 amino acids. The CDR3 nucleotides are TGTGCCAGCAGTTTGGCAGGGCCCAAAACCGGGGAGCTGTTTTTT. Amino acid sequence: CASSLAGPKTGELFF.

The chain recombines TRBV7-9 with TRBJ1-1, with no clear D. Trimming took 5 bases from V and 3 from J, leaving 7 bases between them. Germline CDR1 SEHNR, CDR2 FQNEAQ (reference sequence). The CDR3 is 12 residues long. The CDR3 sequence is CASSGGDTEAFF. DNA for the CDR3: TGTGCCAGCAGCGGTGGGGACACTGAAGCTTTCTTT. Filled out from reference TRBV7-9 and TRBJ1-1, the complete variable domain reads DTGVSQNPRHKITKRGQNVTFRCDPISEHNRLYWYRQTLGQGPEFLTYFQNEAQLEKSRLLSDRFSAERPKGSFSTLEIQRTEQGDSAMYLCASSGGDTEAFFGQGTRLTVV.

A few counts support this clonotype. V and J are TRBV12-3 or TRBV12-4 and TRBJ1-1; the D gene is possibly TRBD1 (6 bases). With 5 bases removed from V and 5 bases from J, the gap between germline ends came to 21 bases. CDR3 size: 16 residues. CDR3 amino acids: CASSKTTGRMSTEAFF. CDR3 sequence (DNA): TGTGCCAGCAGTAAAACCACAGGGAGGATGAGTACTGAAGCTTTCTTT.

The table lists this clonotype with a few counts. One end of the junction varies from germline; a read error may be responsible. The chain combines TRBV20-1 with TRBJ2-1, with D tentatively TRBD2 (6 bases). The germline CDR1 and CDR2 sequences are DFQATT and SNEGSKA (reference sequence). This CDR3 comprises 14 residues. This CDR3 is CSAIGGASYNEQFF. For the CDR3, the DNA is TGCAGCGCTATAGGAGGGGCCTCCTACAATGAGCAGTTCTTC.

CDR3 nucleotide sequence: TGCAGTCCTGGGGAGGGCACAGATACGCAGTATTTT. This gives the protein CSPGEGTDTQYF. The genes are TRBV20-1 and TRBJ2-3; perhaps TRBD2 as D (6 bases). Trimming pared 8 bases from V and 1 base from J, leaving 10 bases between. The CDR3 consists of 12 residues. Looked up from germline, CDR1 is DFQATT and CDR2 is SNEGSKA (reference sequence).

This clonotype has more than one count but fewer than ten. The rearrangement links TRBV20-1 to TRBJ2-3; TRBD2 agrees at 11 bases. This CDR3 has 16 residues. CDR1 DFQATT and CDR2 SNEGSKA come from the germline V gene (reference sequence). V lost 4 bases and J lost 6; bases outside the gene matches: 12. CDR3 bases: TGCAGTGCTACAGCTACTAGCGGGGGCGGCCGGGATACGCAGTATTTT. This translates into CSATATSGGGRDTQYF.

This clonotype came up a few times. This chain uses TRBV12-3 or TRBV12-4 with TRBJ2-5; D not resolved. Trimming took off 3 bases at V and 5 bases at J, with 13 bases between the two ends. This CDR3 comprises 14 residues. CDR3 DNA sequence: TGTGCCAGCAGTTTGGGAACCCCCGCGGAGACCCAGTACTTC. As protein: CASSLGTPAETQYF.

CDR3 in DNA: TGCGCCAGCAGCCAAGATAGGGGAGGGTACCACGAGCAGTACTTC. This encodes CASSQDRGGYHEQYF. The J gene is TRBJ2-7, the V gene TRBV4-3; 7 bases align to TRBD2. The CDR3 runs 15 residues. The trim removed 0 bases at V and 5 bases at J, leaving 7 bases unmatched. Germline assignment: CDR1 LGHNA and CDR2 YSLEER.

The CDR3 here is CSARGGLAGTYEQYF. The DNA for the CDR3 is TGCAGTGCTAGAGGGGGACTAGCGGGGACTTACGAGCAGTACTTC. The rearrangement joins TRBV20-1 to TRBJ2-7; TRBD2 aligns across 13 bases. With V trimmed by 1 base and J by 4 bases, 4 bases remained unmatched. Germline V lookup: CDR1 DFQATT, CDR2 SNEGSKA (reference sequence). This CDR3 is 15 amino acids long.

Only a few counts were recorded for this clonotype. This chain joins TRBV12-3 or TRBV12-4 and TRBJ1-1; TRBD1 agrees at 9 bases. V lost 6 bases, J lost 11 bases, and 7 bases stayed unmatched. The CDR3 loop spans 12 amino acids. The CDR3 region has the DNA TGTGCCAGCAGAGGACAGGGGCTGCGTGCTTTCTTT. Encoded protein: CASRGQGLRAFF.

This clonotype was picked up a small number of times. The chain joins TRBV15 to TRBJ2-5; the D gene is possibly TRBD2 (6 bases). Germline V gives CDR1 LNHNV, CDR2 YYDKDF (reference sequence). Trimming cost V 1 base and J 2 bases, with 14 bases left between them. The length of the CDR3 is 16 residues. The CDR3 region has the DNA TGTGCCACCAGCAGAGGGGTGGCGGGGCCGCAAGAGACCCAGTACTTC. This encodes CATSRGVAGPQETQYF.

This rearrangement joins TRBV3-1 to TRBJ2-2; D unclear. The ends were cut back, 2 bases at V and 7 bases at J, with 11 bases in the middle. CDR3 length: 14 amino acids. CDR1 and CDR2 (germline): LGHDT, YNNKEL (reference sequence). The CDR3 DNA is TGTGCCAGCAGCCAATTGCAGTGGGGCGGGGAGCTGTTTTTT. It is translated as CASSQLQWGGELFF.